Below, 9 T cell receptor beta chains from the same sample are listed, as sequenced in a study of blood T cell repertoires in COVID-19. Method: immunoSEQ multiplex PCR; TCRdb's copy keeps in-frame clones and lacks some. Among about 440,000 clones, approximately 88% were seen once, and the ten largest hold 10% to 15%. Sequences were obtained from peripheral blood. Receptors were obtained from a woman aged 50 to 60 with COVID-19, enrolled during active disease.

This clone is a singleton in its sample. V is TRBV25-1 and J is TRBJ2-5; the D gene is possibly TRBD2 (6 bases). The CDR3 covers 14 residues. The ends were cut back, 6 bases at V and 2 bases at J, with 13 bases in the middle. Germline loops: CDR1 MGHDK, CDR2 SYGVNS. CDR3 sequence reads: CASRGAAGQETQYF. The DNA for the CDR3 is TGTGCCAGCAGAGGGGCGGCGGGGCAAGAGACCCAGTACTTC.

The gene calls are TRBV25-1 and TRBJ2-1; TRBD2 agrees at 13 bases. V shed 3 bases and J 9 bases; nucleotides not matched to a gene: 8. The CDR3 covers 16 residues. Germline CDR1 reads MGHDK; CDR2 reads SYGVNS. The CDR3 protein is CASSEWTSGGDSEQFF. The CDR3 nucleotides are TGTGCCAGCAGTGAGTGGACTAGCGGGGGTGATAGTGAGCAGTTCTTC.

The CDR3 loop reads CANGTNPETQYF. The CDR3 DNA is TGTGCCAACGGGACTAACCCAGAGACCCAGTACTTC. The rearrangement joins TRBV7-2 to TRBJ2-5; 7 bases agree with TRBD2. The length of the CDR3 is 12 residues. The J segment lost 4 bases and the V segment lost 10 bases, leaving 6 bases of the junction unmatched. The germline V gene encodes CDR1 SGHTA and CDR2 FQGNSA.

The V and J genes are TRBV30 and TRBJ1-4, with 8 bases aligning to TRBD1. This CDR3 region has 14 residues. V gave up 4 bases and J gave up 3 bases; unmatched junction bases: 4. Per the germline V gene, CDR1 is GTSNPN and CDR2 is SVGIG (reference sequence). The CDR3 region is CAWKPGQANEKLFF. The CDR3 region has the DNA TGTGCCTGGAAGCCGGGACAGGCTAATGAAAAACTGTTTTTT.

The gene calls are TRBV7-8 and TRBJ1-1; D gene ambiguous. The CDR3 has 12 amino acids. Looked up from germline, CDR1 is SGHVS and CDR2 is FQNEAQ. Trimming shortened V by 3 bases and J by 2 bases, and 4 bases separated the two germline ends. The CDR3 coding sequence is TGTGCCAGCAGCTTCACTAACACTGAAGCTTTCTTT. It is translated as CASSFTNTEAFF.

The genes are TRBV7-2 and TRBJ2-1; D remains ambiguous. Trimming removed 1 base at V and 0 bases at J, with 4 bases between. Germline lookup yields CDR1 SGHTA and CDR2 FQGNSA. CDR3 size: 14 residues. CDR3 in DNA: TGTGCCAGCAGCTTAGAGAGCTCCTACAATGAGCAGTTCTTC. As protein: CASSLESSYNEQFF. Complete variable domain (other parts from reference TRBV7-2 and TRBJ2-1): GAGVSQSPSNKVTEKGKDVELRCDPISGHTALYWYRQSLGQGLEFLIYFQGNSAPDKSGLPSDRFSAERTGGSVSTLTIQRTQQEDSAVYLCASSLESSYNEQFFGPGTRLTVL.

CDR3 sequence (DNA): TGTGCCAGCACCTTAACGGGACAGGTTGGAAACACCATATATTTT. As protein: CASTLTGQVGNTIYF. This chain joins TRBV2 and TRBJ1-3; TRBD1 agrees at 8 bases. The germline V gene encodes CDR1 SNHLY and CDR2 FYNNEI. CDR3 length: 15 amino acids. After removal of 7 bases from V and 3 bases from J, the junction contained 8 bases not matched to a gene.

The rearrangement uses TRBV28 and TRBJ1-6; the match to TRBD1 covers 8 bases. Trimming removed 5 bases from V and 7 bases from J; junction bases left unmatched: 10. The CDR3 is 16 amino acids. The V gene's germline CDR1 is MDHEN and CDR2 SYDVKM. The CDR3 nucleotides read TGTGCCAGCAGTCCAACGACAGGGGCGGGGAATTCACCCCTCCACTTT. Protein sequence: CASSPTTGAGNSPLHF.

The chain employs TRBV7-3 and TRBJ1-1; D might be TRBD1 (5 bases). The germline V and J ends were trimmed by 5 bases and 0 bases, with 16 bases remaining between them. Germline lookup yields CDR1 SGHTA and CDR2 FQGTGA. The CDR3 totals 16 residues. The CDR3 sequence is CASSPRGGTLNTEAFF. CDR3 nucleotides: TGTGCCAGCAGCCCTCGTGGCGGGACGTTGAACACTGAAGCTTTCTTT.